These 18 T cell receptor beta chains originate from one sample sequenced in a study of cytomegalovirus exposure and HLA in healthy donors. Vbeta (60) and Jbeta (13) primers were used in the PCR. Only in-frame clones appear in the TCRdb table, and some are missing; sequencing was by immunoSEQ multiplex PCR. The sample lists 73,000 or so clones; roughly four fifths were seen once. The sample consisted of PBMCs. The source of these receptors is a human donor in good health.

The chain couples TRBV7-9 to TRBJ2-1; TRBD1 agrees at 7 bases. Germline V gives CDR1 SEHNR, CDR2 FQNEAQ (reference sequence). The V and J ends lost 6 bases and 0 bases, in that order; junction bases with no gene match: 5. The CDR3 spans 15 residues. Here the CDR3 reads CASSRQGSSYNEQFF. DNA of the CDR3: TGTGCCAGCAGTCGACAGGGTAGCTCCTACAATGAGCAGTTCTTC.

This clone has more than one count but fewer than ten. The chain combines TRBV2 with TRBJ1-4, with 10 positions matching TRBD1. The germline gives CDR1 SNHLY, CDR2 FYNNEI. The CDR3 spans 14 residues. V lost 6 bases and J lost 7; bases outside the gene matches: 5. This CDR3 is CASRGTGEGEKLFF. The DNA for the CDR3 is TGTGCCAGCAGAGGGACAGGGGAAGGTGAAAAACTGTTTTTT.

The CDR3 here is CASSPAGGQETQYF. CDR3 DNA: TGCGCCAGCAGCCCTGCAGGGGGCCAAGAGACCCAGTACTTC. The chain combines TRBV5-1 with TRBJ2-5; 7 bases map to TRBD1. CDR3 length equals 14 residues. V dropped 4 bases and J dropped 1; count of bases not matched to a gene: 4. The germline gives CDR1 SGHRS, CDR2 YFSETQ.

There are a few counts of this clone. The chain is built from TRBV6-1 and TRBJ1-3; unclear D gene. This CDR3 region has 17 residues. The ends were cut back, 0 bases at V and 0 bases at J, with 12 bases in the middle. The V gene's germline CDR1 is MNHNS and CDR2 SASEGT. The CDR3 sequence is CASSEAPDWRSGNTIYF. The CDR3 DNA sequence: TGTGCCAGCAGTGAAGCTCCGGACTGGCGCTCTGGAAACACCATATATTTT.

The rearrangement joins TRBV5-1 to TRBJ1-4; D is perhaps TRBD1 (5 bases). V was clipped by 4 bases and J by 5 bases, with 12 bases between them. The CDR3 loop spans 14 amino acids. CDR1 is SGHRS, CDR2 YFSETQ, per germline. The CDR3 DNA follows: TGCGCCAGCAGCCAGAGCGGGGGGAATGAAAAACTGTTTTTT. It specifies CASSQSGGNEKLFF.

The J gene is TRBJ1-1, the V gene TRBV7-6; D is perhaps TRBD1 (5 bases). V was cut by 5 bases and J by 2 bases, with 15 bases left in between. The germline CDR1 and CDR2 sequences are SGHVS and FNYEAQ. This CDR3 contains 15 residues. CDR3 residues: CASSLLRQINTEAFF. Written as DNA, the CDR3 is TGTGCCAGCAGCCTCCTACGACAGATAAACACTGAAGCTTTCTTT.

This chain uses TRBV2 with TRBJ2-3, with a tentative D call TRBD2 (7 bases). Germline loops: CDR1 SNHLY, CDR2 FYNNEI. The V end was cut by 7 bases, the J end by 2 bases, with 16 bases between. This CDR3 comprises 15 residues. In DNA form, the CDR3 reads TGTGCCAGCAATTTCGGCGGGGGCACCACAGATACGCAGTATTTT. This translates into CASNFGGGTTDTQYF. Filled out from reference TRBV2 and TRBJ2-3, the complete variable domain reads EPEVTQTPSHQVTQMGQEVILRCVPISNHLYFYWYRQILGQKVEFLVSFYNNEISEKSEIFDDQFSVERPDGSNFTLKIRSTKLEDSAMYFCASNFGGGTTDTQYFGPGTRLTVL.

The sample holds a few counts of this clone. The chain employs TRBV7-9 and TRBJ1-1; D is perhaps TRBD1 (5 bases). CDR1 and CDR2 (germline): SEHNR, FQNEAQ (reference sequence). The V and J ends lost 5 bases and 0 bases respectively, with 22 bases between them. The CDR3 spans 18 residues. CDR3 residues: CASSVLPPGRGMNTEAFF. The CDR3 coding sequence is TGTGCCAGCAGCGTATTACCGCCGGGACGCGGGATGAACACTGAAGCTTTCTTT.

The genes are TRBV7-9 and TRBJ2-3, with TRBD2 as a possible D gene (5 bases). CDR3 length: 16 amino acids. Trimming pared 4 bases from V and 0 bases from J, leaving 14 bases between. CDR1 is SEHNR and CDR2 is FQNEAQ in the germline V gene (reference sequence). The CDR3 here is CASSSLASLSTDTQYF. The DNA for the CDR3 is TGTGCCAGCAGCTCCCTGGCTAGCCTTAGCACAGATACGCAGTATTTT.

This chain uses TRBV13 with TRBJ2-3; 7 bases fit TRBD1. The length of the CDR3 is 18 residues. Losses at the gene ends were 2 bases for V and 4 bases for J; bases not matched to a gene: 15. Looked up from germline, CDR1 is PRHDT and CDR2 is FYEKMQ (reference sequence). The CDR3 coding sequence is TGTGCCAGCAGCTTATTACCCCCCAACAGGGGAAACGCAGATACGCAGTATTTT. Protein product: CASSLLPPNRGNADTQYF.

This chain joins TRBV5-6 and TRBJ1-5, with 10 bases aligning to TRBD1. Germline-derived CDR1 and CDR2 are SGHDT and YYEEEE. The junction had 3 bases not matched to a gene; V was cut back by 0 bases and J by 6 bases. The CDR3 is 15 residues long. CDR3 residues: CASSLGQGAVQPQHF. The CDR3 DNA reads as TGTGCCAGCAGCTTGGGACAGGGGGCTGTTCAGCCCCAGCATTTT.

The gene calls are TRBV5-4 and TRBJ2-5, with a possible D match to TRBD1 (6 bases). Between the trimmed V and J ends, which lost 0 bases and 5 bases, there was a span of 14 bases. In germline, CDR1 is SGHNT, CDR2 YYREEE (reference sequence). CDR3 length equals 15 residues. The CDR3 here is CASSLGPGATETQYF. The CDR3 nucleotides read TGTGCCAGCAGCTTGGGGCCAGGGGCGACGGAGACCCAGTACTTC.

The rearrangement joins TRBV28 to TRBJ1-4, with a tentative D call TRBD1 (5 bases). This CDR3 is 16 amino acids long. V was trimmed by 5 bases and J by 7 bases, leaving 20 bases between them. Germline values: CDR1 MDHEN, CDR2 SYDVKM. The CDR3: CASSPLLGEGGEKLFF. The CDR3 region has the DNA TGTGCCAGCAGTCCCCTCTTGGGGGAGGGTGGTGAAAAACTGTTTTTT.

In this sample, this clone turned up a few times. The V and J genes are TRBV6-5 and TRBJ1-1; TRBD1 is a possible D gene (6 bases). Trimming left V 6 bases short and J 1 base short, with 15 bases between. The germline gives CDR1 MNHEY, CDR2 SVGAGI. This CDR3 comprises 15 residues. CDR3 nucleotides: TGTGCCAGCAGCAAGACAGGTGGGGGGAACACTGAAGCTTTCTTT. Its translation is CASSKTGGGNTEAFF.

In nucleotides, the CDR3 is TGTGCCAGCAGTGAATACTTCTACGAGCAGTACTTC. The encoded protein is CASSEYFYEQYF. The rearrangement joins TRBV6-1 to TRBJ2-7; D unresolved. CDR3 length: 12 residues. Germline values: CDR1 MNHNS, CDR2 SASEGT. V was trimmed by 2 bases and J by 3 bases, leaving 5 bases between them.

The V gene is TRBV19, the J gene TRBJ1-5; 7 bases match TRBD1. CDR3 size: 15 residues. CDR1 is LNHDA and CDR2 is SQIVND in the germline V gene (reference sequence). J was trimmed by 3 bases and V by 5 bases; bases with no gene match: 7. The CDR3 coding sequence is TGTGCCAGTAGTGTCGGCAGGGGGGCCAATCAGCCCCAGCATTTT. Amino acids: CASSVGRGANQPQHF.

The V call is TRBV11-2, the J call TRBJ2-7, with D perhaps TRBD2 (6 bases). The germline V gene encodes CDR1 SGHAT and CDR2 FQNNGV. CDR3 length equals 13 residues. Trimming took 3 bases from V and 3 from J, leaving 9 bases between them. As DNA, the CDR3 is TGTGCCAGCAGCTTGGGACTTATCTACGAGCAGTACTTC. It codes for CASSLGLIYEQYF.

V is TRBV7-6 and J is TRBJ1-4; TRBD1 matches at 10 bases. CDR1 and CDR2 (germline): SGHVS, FNYEAQ. The CDR3 is 15 residues long. V gave up 3 bases and J gave up 8 bases; unmatched junction bases: 6. The CDR3 DNA is TGTGCCAGCAGCTTCGCCGGGACAGGGGACGAAAAACTGTTTTTT. Protein sequence: CASSFAGTGDEKLFF.